This is a list of T cell receptor beta chains from one sample in a study of identical twins. TCRdb re-derived calls from the 5' RACE reads in MiXCR, one entry per CDR3 protein. The table shows about 550,000 distinct CDR3 sequences, with about a fifth occurring only once. The data were also submitted as part of a second study, on yellow fever vaccine responses in identical twins.

The sequenced material came from CD4+ T cells sorted from blood. These receptors originate from a woman between 18 and 30 years old in good health. Both conserved end residues are part of each CDR3. D genes are given only for firm matches. Size values are once, few and many counts, or a class for expanded clones, and some rows have none.

J | V | D | size | CDR3 | DNA
TRBJ2-7 | TRBV7-9 | . | few | CASSFGGVQYF | TGTGCCAGCAGTTTTGGCGGGGTGCAGTACTTC
TRBJ1-5 | TRBV20-1 | . | . | CSATFGVNQPQHF | TGCAGTGCCACATTTGGAGTAAATCAGCCCCAGCATTTT
TRBJ2-2 | TRBV10-3 | . | . | CATQGSQANTGELFF | TGTGCCACCCAGGGTTCACAGGCGAACACCGGGGAGCTGTTTTTT
TRBJ1-2 | TRBV27 | . | few | CASSLGRFNGYTF | TGTGCCAGCAGTTTAGGCAGGTTTAATGGATACACCTTC
TRBJ2-3 | TRBV6-5 | TRBD2 | few | CASSYWSAGGPADTQYF | TGTGCCAGCAGTTACTGGTCCGCGGGAGGGCCGGCAGATACGCAGTATTTT
TRBJ2-4 | TRBV10-3 | TRBD1 | few | CAIRGQGENIQYF | TGTGCCATCAGGGGACAGGGAGAAAACATTCAGTACTTC
TRBJ2-2 | TRBV7-8 | TRBD2 | . | CASSLGSGKGTGELFF | TGTGCCAGCAGCTTAGGAAGCGGGAAGGGCACCGGGGAGCTGTTTTTT
TRBJ2-5 | TRBV24-1 | . | . | CATSDYERETQYF | TGTGCCACCAGTGACTACGAGCGAGAGACCCAGTACTTC
TRBJ2-1 | TRBV24-1 | TRBD2 | few | CATSDLGLAGGADNEQFF | TGTGCCACCAGTGATCTGGGACTAGCGGGAGGGGCCGACAATGAGCAGTTCTTC
TRBJ2-3 | TRBV4-1 | . | . | CASSQVVGPNTQYF | TGCGCCAGCAGCCAAGTTGTGGGACCTAATACGCAGTATTTT
TRBJ2-7 | TRBV19 | TRBD1 | few | CASSISQGAGPYEQYF | TGTGCCAGTAGTATATCGCAGGGGGCGGGACCCTACGAGCAGTACTTC
TRBJ2-7 | TRBV6-1 | . | few | CASNREGQGAYEQYF | TGTGCCAGCAACCGGGAGGGGCAGGGGGCATACGAGCAGTACTTC
TRBJ2-1 | TRBV12-3/TRBV12-4 | . | few | CASSLEGASPYNEQFF | TGTGCCAGCAGTTTAGAAGGCGCATCCCCCTACAATGAGCAGTTCTTC
TRBJ1-3 | TRBV3-1 | TRBD1 | . | CASSQGTGLTSGNTIYF | TGTGCCAGCAGCCAAGGGACAGGGTTAACTTCTGGAAACACCATATATTTT
TRBJ2-1 | TRBV15 | . | . | CATSTPSSGRPLGGEQFF | TGTGCCACCAGCACCCCTTCGAGCGGACGCCCCCTCGGCGGTGAGCAGTTCTTC
TRBJ2-1 | TRBV6-2/TRBV6-3 | TRBD1 | few | CASSRDRSHNEQFF | TGTGCCAGCAGCCGGGACAGGAGCCACAATGAGCAGTTCTTC
TRBJ2-1 | TRBV11-2 | . | . | CASSTHRDVRNEQFF | TGTGCCAGCAGCACCCACAGGGACGTTAGGAATGAGCAGTTCTTC
TRBJ1-5 | TRBV7-8 | . | few | CASSLDLGQGSQPQHF | TGTGCCAGCAGCTTAGATTTGGGGCAGGGATCGCAGCCCCAGCATTTT
TRBJ2-1 | TRBV6-5 | . | . | CASSYVRGSSYNEQFF | TGTGCCAGCAGTTACGTACGGGGGAGCTCCTACAATGAGCAGTTCTTC
TRBJ2-2 | TRBV7-2 | . | few | CASSPSRWNTGELFF | TGTGCCAGCAGCCCGAGCCGCTGGAACACCGGGGAGCTGTTTTTT
TRBJ2-5 | TRBV5-1 | . | few | CASSRTWEMRETQYF | TGCGCCAGCAGCAGGACGTGGGAGATGAGGGAGACCCAGTACTTC
TRBJ1-2 | TRBV4-1 | . | few | CASRRRGVEDGSYGYTF | TGCGCCAGCAGACGCCGGGGGGTTGAAGATGGAAGCTATGGCTACACCTTC
TRBJ1-1 | TRBV5-5 | TRBD1 | few | CASTWGTVNTEAFF | TGTGCCAGCACCTGGGGGACAGTGAACACTGAAGCTTTCTTT
TRBJ2-2 | TRBV24-1 | . | . | CATSDLVQNTGELFF | TGTGCCACCAGTGATTTGGTGCAGAACACCGGGGAGCTGTTTTTT
TRBJ2-2 | TRBV24-1 | TRBD2 | . | CATSDPISSGSNTGELFF | TGTGCCACCAGTGATCCCATTAGTAGCGGGAGTAACACCGGGGAGCTGTTTTTT
TRBJ2-3 | TRBV5-6 | TRBD2 | few | CASSFSGAFSTDTQYF | TGTGCCAGCAGCTTTAGCGGGGCCTTTTCCACAGATACGCAGTATTTT
TRBJ2-3 | TRBV5-1 | TRBD2 | . | CASSLAAGGGRPSTDTQYF | TGCGCCAGCAGCTTGGCCGCTGGCGGGGGGCGCCCTAGCACAGATACGCAGTATTTT
TRBJ2-1 | TRBV6-1 | . | few | CASSEGAGSSYNEQFF | TGTGCCAGCAGTGAGGGTGCGGGAAGCTCCTACAATGAGCAGTTCTTC
TRBJ2-2 | TRBV5-1 | TRBD2 | few | CASRPGTSRTDTGELFF | TGCGCCAGCAGGCCCGGGACTAGCAGGACCGACACCGGGGAGCTGTTTTTT
TRBJ2-1 | TRBV3-1 | TRBD2 | . | CASSDSGRGGIYEQFF | TGTGCCAGCAGTGACTCTGGGCGCGGGGGTATCTATGAGCAGTTCTTC
TRBJ2-7 | TRBV29-1 | . | . | CSVEAGGSPYEQYF | TGCAGCGTTGAAGCTGGGGGGAGCCCCTACGAGCAGTACTTC
TRBJ2-7 | TRBV28 | TRBD2 | . | CASSPPSGSFYEQYF | TGTGCCAGCAGTCCTCCGAGCGGGAGCTTTTACGAGCAGTACTTC
TRBJ1-4 | TRBV28 | . | . | CASSTPGSKGEKLFF | TGTGCCAGCAGTACCCCAGGGAGTAAGGGTGAAAAACTGTTTTTT
TRBJ2-1 | TRBV11-2 | TRBD2 | . | CASSLGGTSGRVPSAYNEQFF | TGTGCCAGCAGCTTAGGAGGTACGAGCGGGAGGGTACCCTCCGCCTACAATGAGCAGTTCTTC
TRBJ1-2 | TRBV10-3 | TRBD1 | . | CAISESTGTNYGYTF | TGTGCCATCAGTGAGTCGACAGGGACTAACTATGGCTACACCTTC
TRBJ2-5 | TRBV24-1 | . | many | CATSDPDGKETQYF | TGTGCCACCAGTGATCCCGACGGGAAAGAGACCCAGTACTTC
TRBJ1-1 | TRBV12-3/TRBV12-4 | . | few | CASTPWAEHRNTEAFF | TGTGCCAGCACTCCGTGGGCGGAGCATAGGAACACTGAAGCTTTCTTT
TRBJ2-1 | TRBV18 | . | . | CASSPGIQNNEQFF | TGTGCCAGCTCACCCGGGATTCAAAACAATGAGCAGTTCTTC
TRBJ1-2 | TRBV20-1 | . | . | CSARGVELNYGYTF | TGCAGTGCTAGAGGGGTAGAGTTAAACTATGGCTACACCTTC
TRBJ2-1 | TRBV6-1 | . | . | CASSEVYRAVQFF | TGTGCCAGCAGTGAAGTATACAGGGCTGTGCAGTTCTTC
TRBJ2-5 | TRBV2 | . | . | CASSSDRTTQETQYF | TGTGCCAGCAGTTCAGACAGGACAACTCAAGAGACCCAGTACTTC
TRBJ1-1 | TRBV12-3/TRBV12-4 | TRBD1 | . | CASREQGDTEAFF | TGTGCCAGCAGAGAACAGGGGGACACTGAAGCTTTCTTT
TRBJ2-7 | TRBV7-4 | . | few | CASSSSGTRNTEQYF | TGTGCCAGCAGCTCTTCCGGGACTCGGAATACGGAGCAGTACTTC
TRBJ2-3 | TRBV12-3/TRBV12-4 | TRBD1 | few | CASTIRDRVGGTDTQYF | TGTGCCAGCACCATTAGGGACAGGGTAGGGGGCACAGATACGCAGTATTTT
TRBJ2-5 | TRBV7-7 | TRBD1 | . | CASSSGQVETQYF | TGTGCCAGCAGCTCAGGACAGGTTGAGACCCAGTACTTC
TRBJ2-7 | TRBV20-1 | TRBD1 | . | CSAREGVGGAGQYF | TGCAGTGCTAGAGAGGGGGTAGGGGGCGCTGGGCAGTACTTC
TRBJ2-5 | TRBV15 | . | few | CATSRPSGGEETQYF | TGTGCCACCAGCAGACCTTCAGGGGGGGAAGAGACCCAGTACTTC